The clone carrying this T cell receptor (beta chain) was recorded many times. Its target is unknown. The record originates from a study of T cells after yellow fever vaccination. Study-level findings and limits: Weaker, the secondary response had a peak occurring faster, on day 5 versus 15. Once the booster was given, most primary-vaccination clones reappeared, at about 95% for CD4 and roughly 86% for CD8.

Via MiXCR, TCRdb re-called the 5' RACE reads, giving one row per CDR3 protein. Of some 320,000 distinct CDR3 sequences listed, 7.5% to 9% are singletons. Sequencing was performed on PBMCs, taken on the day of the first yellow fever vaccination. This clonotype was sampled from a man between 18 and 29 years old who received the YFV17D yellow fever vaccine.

Written as DNA, the CDR3 is TGTGCCAGCAGCCCTCGGCAGGGAGGAGAAAAACTGTTTTTT. Encoded protein: CASSPRQGGEKLFF. The chain joins TRBV7-9 to TRBJ1-4; the D gene is possibly TRBD1 (5 bases). From germline, CDR1 is SEHNR and CDR2 FQNEAQ (reference sequence). V was shortened by 5 bases and J by 8 bases, with 15 bases between the two germline ends. This CDR3 is built from 14 residues.